Each of the 12 T cell receptor beta chains below was sequenced from the same sample in a study of shared clonotypes between healthy human individuals. TCRdb keeps only in-frame clones here, not all; method: immunoSEQ multiplex PCR. The profile shows hundreds of thousands of clones, roughly 73% of them singletons. The sequenced sample consisted of memory CD4+ T cells sorted from blood. Described subset: CD45RA-negative fraction. These receptors all stem from a woman in her thirties in good health.

CDR3 loop: CASSYYGTGSSHEQYF. CDR3 in DNA: TGTGCCAGCAGTTACTACGGGACAGGGTCATCCCACGAGCAGTACTTC. The chain joins TRBV6-5 to TRBJ2-7; the match to TRBD1 covers 9 bases. Trimming took 1 base from V and 5 from J; bases not matched to a gene: 9. This CDR3 spans 16 amino acids. The V gene's germline CDR1 is MNHEY and CDR2 SVGAGI.

This clone was detected a few times. The rearrangement links TRBV21-1 to TRBJ1-3. TRBV21-1 is a pseudogene locus. The length of the CDR3 is 13 residues. This CDR3 reads CASSSIGRATIYF. The CDR3 coding sequence is TGTGCCAGCAGCAGCATCGGTAGGGCCACCATATATTTT.

The chain joins TRBV11-2 to TRBJ2-4; the D gene is possibly TRBD1 (6 bases). Germline values: CDR1 SGHAT, CDR2 FQNNGV. V was clipped by 4 bases and J by 8 bases, with 12 bases between them. The CDR3 is 13 amino acids. This CDR3 reads CASSYYRVDIQYF. CDR3 nucleotides: TGTGCCAGCAGCTACTACAGGGTAGACATTCAGTACTTC.

This chain joins TRBV9 and TRBJ2-7; 7 nucleotides agree with TRBD1. CDR1 and CDR2 (germline): SGDLS, YYNGEE. The CDR3 totals 15 residues. The V gene end was trimmed by 0 bases and the J gene end by 3 bases; junction bases not matched to a gene: 6. DNA of the CDR3: TGTGCCAGCAGCGTAGCTACTCAGGGGGTCTACGAGCAGTACTTC. This sequence encodes CASSVATQGVYEQYF. The variable domain in full, with the rest retrieved from reference TRBV9 and TRBJ2-7, is DSGVTQTPKHLITATGQRVTLRCSPRSGDLSVYWYQQSLDQGLQFLIQYYNGEERAKGNILERFSAQQFPDLHSELNLSSLELGDSALYFCASSVATQGVYEQYFGPGTRLTVT.

The J gene is TRBJ2-7, the V gene TRBV6-1, with unresolved D. CDR1 MNHNS and CDR2 SASEGT come from the germline V gene. This CDR3 is built from 17 residues. V was cut by 2 bases and J by 7 bases, with 24 bases left in between. In nucleotides, the CDR3 is TGTGCCAGCAGTGAAAATCTTTTGGGCCCCGGCAAGAGAGAGCAGTACTTC. Its protein is CASSENLLGPGKREQYF.

J is TRBJ2-7 and V is TRBV7-9, with 12 bases fitting TRBD2. Germline assignment: CDR1 SEHNR and CDR2 FQNEAQ (reference sequence). V shed 2 bases and J 2 bases; nucleotides not matched to a gene: 1. The CDR3 has 15 amino acids. The CDR3 nucleotides read TGTGCCAGCAGCTTAACTAGCGGGGGGACCTACGAGCAGTACTTC. Protein product: CASSLTSGGTYEQYF. Full variable domain (outside the CDR3, taken from reference TRBV7-9 and TRBJ2-7): DTGVSQNPRHKITKRGQNVTFRCDPISEHNRLYWYRQTLGQGPEFLTYFQNEAQLEKSRLLSDRFSAERPKGSFSTLEIQRTEQGDSAMYLCASSLTSGGTYEQYFGPGTRLTVT.

This clone was seen a handful of times. The rearrangement uses TRBV28 and TRBJ2-3, with 8 bases aligning to TRBD1. Unmatched junction bases numbered 5, after V lost 5 bases and J lost 1 base. This CDR3 is 15 amino acids long. Per the germline V gene, CDR1 is MDHEN and CDR2 is SYDVKM. The CDR3 DNA is TGTGCCAGCAGTCACGGACAGGGTCGCACAGATACGCAGTATTTT. Protein sequence: CASSHGQGRTDTQYF.

The chain couples TRBV28 to TRBJ1-2; a weak D match, TRBD1 (6 bases). The V gene's germline CDR1 is MDHEN and CDR2 SYDVKM. Trimming took off 5 bases at V and 2 bases at J, with 6 bases between the two ends. The CDR3 covers 12 residues. CDR3 in DNA: TGTGCCAGCAGTAGGGGGAACTATGGCTACACCTTC. This codes for CASSRGNYGYTF.

This sequence joins TRBV11-3 and TRBJ2-7, with 9 bases identical to TRBD2. Germline V lookup: CDR1 SGHNT, CDR2 YENEEA. Trimming at V came to 4 bases and at J to 13 bases, leaving 11 bases not matched to a gene. CDR3 size: 13 residues. The DNA for the CDR3 is TGTGCCAGCAGCTCCTCTAACGCGGGAGGGCCATACTTC. Encoded protein: CASSSSNAGGPYF.

The chain joins TRBV6-5 to TRBJ2-3; no reliable D call. The germline V gene has CDR1 MNHEY and CDR2 SVGAGI. The CDR3 totals 14 residues. V lost 4 bases and J lost 4, with 12 bases in between. The CDR3 DNA follows: TGTGCCAGCAGTTCCCGGACCAAACCAGATACGCAGTATTTT. This translates into CASSSRTKPDTQYF.

In DNA form, the CDR3 reads TGCAGCGTTGACGGACTAGCGGGAGTGTACGAGCAGTACTTC. Amino acid sequence: CSVDGLAGVYEQYF. The chain couples TRBV29-1 to TRBJ2-7; 13 positions agree with TRBD2. Germline trimming cut 3 bases from V and 4 bases from J; bases unmatched to any gene: 3. The CDR3 covers 14 residues. Germline-derived CDR1 and CDR2 are SQVTM and ANQGSEA.

The chain is built from TRBV5-6 and TRBJ2-5, with 12 bases fitting TRBD2. The CDR3 covers 17 residues. CDR1 and CDR2 from the germline V gene are SGHDT and YYEEEE. V shed 4 bases and J 5 bases; nucleotides not matched to a gene: 12. The CDR3 nucleotides are TGTGCCAGCAGCCCGAGACTAGCGGGAGTGGTCGGGGAGACCCAGTACTTC. Translation: CASSPRLAGVVGETQYF.